The subject of this entry is one TCR beta chain. The antigen is unknown. Genomic DNA was employed as the template in profiling TCR beta VDJ and CDR3. One entry per CDR3 protein, called by TCRdb with MiXCR from the reads. Of approximately 250,000 distinct CDR3 sequences in the sample, around 82% were seen once. The data are from a study of CD8+CD57+ T cells in acquired aplastic anemia. The CDR3 has 14 residues. Germline CDR1 reads SGHKS; CDR2 reads YYEKEE (reference sequence). V was pared by 4 bases and J by 7 bases, with 8 bases of the junction left unmatched. CD8+CD57+ cell expansion, shown by flow cytometry, had occurred in the patients selected for sequencing. Prior therapy had not been administered to any patient at the time of blood sampling. Findings of the study overall: Patients and controls were not found to differ significantly in CD8+ Simpson's diversity. Twenty-nine shared CD8+ CDR3s appeared highly expressed within patients' immunodominant clones.

This chain links TRBV5-5 with TRBJ2-1; 7 nucleotides match TRBD1. The sample comprised sorted CD4+, CD8+, or CD8+CD57+ T cells (not recorded which) from PBMCs. The source is a human donor with aplastic anemia. CDR3 coding DNA: TGTGCCAGCAGCCTGGACAGGTGGGGAAATGAGCAGTTCTTC. Translated, it gives CASSLDRWGNEQFF.